This T cell receptor beta chain originates from a study of OX40 agonist ivuxolimab in advanced cancers. Study-level information: Under the entry rules, prior anti-PD-1, anti-PD-L1 or anti-CTLA-4 therapy was allowed, and more than 35% had some. Among those treated, three patients had partial responses, one with hepatocellular carcinoma and two with cutaneous melanoma.

A word on this clone: Its antigen is unidentified.

Study-wide findings and caveats: The study did not work out the antigen specificity of the expanded peripheral T cells. Patients who responded partially at 0.1-3.0 mg/kg showed clonal expansion ranking among the lowest.

Profiling relied on immunoSEQ multiplex PCR, and the TCRdb table lists in-frame clones only, not all of them. The table includes approximately 64,000 clones, around 89% detected once. Trimming took 4 bases from V and 8 from J, leaving 12 bases between them. The CDR3 has 13 amino acids. CDR1 is SGDLS and CDR2 is YYNGEE in the germline V gene. This sequence was found in an adult with an advanced solid tumor such as melanoma, head and neck, liver or kidney cancer. The chain recombines TRBV9 with TRBJ1-4; D is ambiguous. This specimen was CD4+ or CD8+ T cells sorted from blood, taken in a trial of the OX40 agonist ivuxolimab. The CDR3 region has the DNA TGTGCCAGCAGCCTAGGACCAGAAGAAAAACTGTTTTTT. Protein sequence: CASSLGPEEKLFF.